This TCR beta chain came from a study of cytomegalovirus exposure and HLA in healthy donors. Study results and caveats: Some V segments could not be told apart, so they were left out, TRBV6-2 and TRBV6-3 among them. It was only CMV serostatus that was available as immune exposure information.

PCR used 60 Vbeta primers and 13 Jbeta primers. Profiled with immunoSEQ multiplex PCR; TCRdb holds only in-frame clones, not every one. The sample includes some 94,000 clones, over 75% of them seen just once. As regards this clone: Its antigen is not known.

The junction had 11 bases not matched to a gene; V was cut back by 5 bases and J by 8 bases. The CDR3 is 14 residues long. Germline V gene data show CDR1 as SGHAT and CDR2 as FQNNGV. The source is a man aged 35 to 55 in good health and CMV-seronegative. Sample: PBMCs. The chain is built from TRBV11-2 and TRBJ2-7; 8 bases fit TRBD1. The CDR3 region has the DNA TGTGCCAGCAGCGCCGGGACAGGCGGGTACAAGCAGTACTTC. Translated, it gives CASSAGTGGYKQYF.